The rows below give T cell receptor beta chains drawn from one sample of a study of T cells in Graves' hyperthyroidism and ophthalmopathy. TCRdb recomputed calls from the multiplex PCR reads with MiXCR, one row per CDR3 protein. The data hold hundreds of thousands of distinct CDR3 sequences, with roughly 14% observed a single time. Sequencing used blood. These receptor sequences come from a woman aged 40 to 50 with Graves' ophthalmopathy. The CDR3 runs from the conserved cysteine through the conserved F or W. Fields, in order: clone size, J gene, D gene, V gene, CDR3 protein, CDR3 DNA. D genes are given only for firm matches. Clone size is shown for a subset of rows, as once, few, many or a class of expanded clone.

abundance: many
j_gene: TRBJ2-5
d_gene: NA
v_gene: TRBV11-2
CDR3aa: CASSLTGWQETQYF
CDR3nt: TGTGCCAGCAGCCTGACAGGATGGCAAGAGACCCAGTACTTC

abundance: many
j_gene: TRBJ2-7
d_gene: NA
v_gene: TRBV19
CDR3aa: CASSMSRAYEQYF
CDR3nt: TGTGCCAGTAGTATGAGCAGGGCCTACGAGCAGTACTTC

abundance: many
j_gene: TRBJ1-1
d_gene: NA
v_gene: TRBV12-3/TRBV12-4
CDR3aa: CASTRWGAQYSLNTEAFF
CDR3nt: TGTGCCAGCACCCGGTGGGGGGCACAATATAGTCTGAACACTGAAGCTTTCTTT

abundance: few
j_gene: TRBJ1-2
d_gene: NA
v_gene: TRBV19
CDR3aa: CASREFRIDGYTF
CDR3nt: TGTGCCAGTAGAGAGTTTCGTATCGATGGCTACACCTTC

abundance: many
j_gene: TRBJ2-2
d_gene: NA
v_gene: TRBV6-5
CDR3aa: CASSYRPGGTGELFF
CDR3nt: TGTGCCAGCAGTTACCGCCCCGGGGGCACCGGGGAGCTGTTTTTT

abundance: NA
j_gene: TRBJ2-2
d_gene: NA
v_gene: TRBV9
CDR3aa: CASSVMWNTGELFF
CDR3nt: TGTGCCAGCAGCGTAATGTGGAACACCGGGGAGCTGTTTTTT

abundance: many
j_gene: TRBJ2-5
d_gene: NA
v_gene: TRBV20-1
CDR3aa: CSARDGSQGGETQYF
CDR3nt: TGCAGTGCTAGAGATGGCTCGCAGGGTGGAGAGACCCAGTACTTC

abundance: many
j_gene: TRBJ1-5
d_gene: NA
v_gene: TRBV6-5
CDR3aa: CASSYLSVGHGQPQHF
CDR3nt: TGTGCCAGCAGTTACCTTTCGGTTGGCCACGGACAGCCCCAGCATTTT

abundance: many
j_gene: TRBJ1-1
d_gene: NA
v_gene: TRBV28
CDR3aa: CASSLIGQPNTEAFF
CDR3nt: TGTGCCAGCAGTTTAATAGGACAACCAAACACTGAAGCTTTCTTT

abundance: NA
j_gene: TRBJ1-5
d_gene: NA
v_gene: TRBV3-1
CDR3aa: CASSQGGSDSNQPQHF
CDR3nt: TGTGCCAGCAGCCAAGGGGGCAGTGATAGCAATCAGCCCCAGCATTTT